The next 22 T cell receptor beta chains were all read from a single sample in a study of regulatory T cells in long-lasting Graves disease. Stated time point: persistent/refractory GD, antithyroid drugs over 5 years with positive TRAb. PBMCs provided the RNA from which the TCR library was made. Through Arm-PCR of CDR3 regions and iRepertoire HTBI primers, TCR beta libraries were built. TCRdb passed the multiplex PCR reads through MiXCR, listing each CDR3 protein once. The repertoire includes more than 650,000 distinct CDR3 sequences, roughly 30% of them detected once, and 40% to 50% sits in the top ten. Here the sequenced sample was peripheral blood mononuclear cells (PBMCs), taken when the disease was refractory, from a patient treated with antithyroid drugs. The receptors were gathered from a female donor with Graves disease.

This clonotype was seen a few times. This chain links TRBV28 with TRBJ1-5; 8 nucleotides match TRBD1. The CDR3 has 15 amino acids. V lost 4 bases to trimming and J lost 7 bases; unmatched junction nucleotides: 9. Looked up from germline, CDR1 is MDHEN and CDR2 is SYDVKM. The CDR3 region has the DNA TGTGCCAGCAGTTCCCATCGACAGGGGAAGCAGCCCCAGCATTTT. It is translated as CASSSHRQGKQPQHF.

The chain joins TRBV12-3 or TRBV12-4 to TRBJ2-7; no clear D gene. V was shortened by 5 bases and J by 4 bases, with 9 bases between the two germline ends. The CDR3 spans 12 residues. The CDR3 sequence: CASSHGKYEQYF. The CDR3 DNA reads as TGTGCCAGCAGTCACGGCAAATACGAGCAGTACTTC.

This clonotype was seen more than once but under ten times. CDR3 loop: CASSLRQEQTQYF. The DNA for the CDR3 is TGTGCCAGCAGCTTGAGACAGGAACAGACCCAGTACTTC. This sequence joins TRBV5-4 and TRBJ2-5; TRBD1 might be the D (6 bases). The CDR3 sequence is 13 residues long. Germline-derived CDR1 and CDR2 are SGHNT and YYREEE (reference sequence). V was pared by 1 base and J by 6 bases, with 10 bases between.

This clonotype was seen a few times. The chain is built from TRBV6-2 or TRBV6-3 and TRBJ2-2; D remains unclear. Trimming pared 2 bases from V and 1 base from J, leaving 5 bases between. The germline CDR1 and CDR2 sequences are MNHEY and SVGEGT. The CDR3 covers 14 residues. The CDR3 here is CASSYTGNTGELFF. DNA of the CDR3: TGTGCCAGCAGTTACACGGGGAACACCGGGGAGCTGTTTTTT.

The chain couples TRBV6-5 to TRBJ2-3; possible D gene TRBD2, 5 bases. The CDR3 is made up of 16 amino acids. CDR1 and CDR2 from the germline V gene are MNHEY and SVGAGI. Trimming cost V 8 bases and J 0 bases, with 18 bases left between them. The CDR3 DNA follows: TGTGCCAGCGGACCCTTCCGGGGATCTAGCACAGATACGCAGTATTTT. Residues: CASGPFRGSSTDTQYF.

The chain joins TRBV30 to TRBJ1-2; D not certain. Germline lookup yields CDR1 GTSNPN and CDR2 SVGIG (reference sequence). This CDR3 is 13 amino acids long. The germline V and J ends were trimmed by 2 bases and 8 bases, with 15 bases remaining between them. CDR3 DNA sequence: TGTGCCTGGAGTTGGGAGAGTATGGAGGGCTACACCTTC. Translated: CAWSWESMEGYTF.

This clonotype was counted ten times or more. This chain connects TRBV2 to TRBJ1-5; perhaps TRBD1 as D (6 bases). The germline CDR1 and CDR2 sequences are SNHLY and FYNNEI. This CDR3 is 15 amino acids long. Trimming left V 8 bases short and J 0 bases short, with 14 bases between. DNA of the CDR3: TGTGCCAGCGTTAAGGGGGGGGCTAGCAATCAGCCCCAGCATTTT. Protein sequence: CASVKGGASNQPQHF.

For this clonotype: One base away lies a much larger clone, so this may be a sequencing read error. The CDR3, as DNA: TGCAGTGGCCGGGACGCGGTCTACGAGCAGTACTTC. Protein sequence: CSGRDAVYEQYF. The chain carries TRBV20-1 and TRBJ2-7; the D gene could be TRBD1 or TRBD2 (5 bases each). The germline gives CDR1 DFQATT, CDR2 SNEGSKA (reference sequence). The CDR3 has 12 amino acids. V was shortened by 7 bases and J by 3 bases, with 13 bases between the two germline ends.

This chain links TRBV20-1 with TRBJ1-1; the D is unclear. Germline CDR1 is DFQATT and CDR2 is SNEGSKA (reference sequence). Trimming left V 5 bases short and J 0 bases short, with 4 bases between. The CDR3 has 11 amino acids. In DNA, the CDR3 is TGCAGTGCTGATATGAACACTGAAGCTTTCTTT. Translation gives CSADMNTEAFF.

V usage is TRBV27 and J usage is TRBJ1-6; no clear D gene. CDR3 size: 14 residues. Germline CDR1 reads MNHEY; CDR2 reads SMNVEV (reference sequence). V was cut by 3 bases and J by 9 bases, with 12 bases left in between. CDR3 coding DNA: TGTGCCAGCAGTTTCCGGTGGCCGGGTTCACCCCTCCACTTT. This codes for CASSFRWPGSPLHF.

This chain links TRBV12-3 or TRBV12-4 with TRBJ1-1; TRBD1 is a possible D gene (5 bases). The V end was cut by 9 bases, the J end by 4 bases, with 18 bases between. The CDR3 totals 14 residues. The CDR3: CASTVFGGSTEAFF. The CDR3 DNA is TGTGCCAGTACCGTTTTTGGGGGATCCACTGAAGCTTTCTTT.

This clonotype was detected ten times or more. The rearrangement joins TRBV12-3 or TRBV12-4 to TRBJ2-7; TRBD1 is a possible D gene (6 bases). Deletions cut 5 bases from V and 4 bases from J, with 15 bases between. The CDR3 runs 14 residues. The CDR3, as DNA: TGTGCCAGCAGTGATGACAGGCATCTATACGAGCAGTACTTC. This translates into CASSDDRHLYEQYF.

V is TRBV6-1 and J is TRBJ1-1; possible D gene TRBD1, 6 bases. Germline-derived CDR1 and CDR2 are MNHNS and SASEGT. This CDR3 has 15 residues. The V end was cut by 2 bases, the J end by 0 bases, with 10 bases between. CDR3 in DNA: TGTGCCAGCAGTGAATTACAGGGAATGAACACTGAAGCTTTCTTT. It encodes CASSELQGMNTEAFF.

V and J are TRBV15 and TRBJ1-5, with no clear D. The CDR3 loop spans 16 amino acids. Germline assignment: CDR1 LNHNV and CDR2 YYDKDF (reference sequence). V gave up 1 base and J gave up 0 bases, with 10 bases separating them. The CDR3 sequence is CATSRGGADSNQPQHF. The CDR3 DNA follows: TGTGCCACCAGCAGAGGGGGAGCTGATAGCAATCAGCCCCAGCATTTT.

This clonotype was detected ten times or more. V and J are TRBV12-3 or TRBV12-4 and TRBJ2-5; tentatively, D is TRBD1 (5 bases). The V and J ends lost 4 bases and 5 bases respectively, with 14 bases between them. This CDR3 comprises 14 residues. The CDR3 bases are TGTGCCAGCAGTTCACGACAGCCTGGTGAGACCCAGTACTTC. Its protein is CASSSRQPGETQYF.

Turning to this clonotype: This clone may be a read error of a much larger clone one base away. The V call is TRBV3-1, the J call TRBJ1-5; unclear D gene. Germline CDR1 and CDR2: LGHDT and YNNKEL (reference sequence). The ends were cut back, 6 bases at V and 2 bases at J, with 11 bases in the middle. This CDR3 is 14 amino acids long. The CDR3 spells CASSFDGGNQPQHF. In nucleotides, the CDR3 is TGTGCCAGCAGTTTCGACGGGGGCAATCAGCCCCAGCATTTT.

This clonotype was seen a handful of times. The DNA for the CDR3 is TGCAGCGTTCGGCAAAGAACCAGGACGGCCTATGGCTACACCTTC. It translates to CSVRQRTRTAYGYTF. The rearrangement links TRBV29-1 to TRBJ1-2; no definite D call. This CDR3 has 15 residues. V lost 5 bases and J 4 bases, leaving 20 bases between the germline ends. Germline V gene sequence: CDR1 SQVTM, CDR2 ANQGSEA.

This clonotype was observed a few times. This chain connects TRBV20-1 to TRBJ1-6; unclear D gene. CDR1 is DFQATT and CDR2 is SNEGSKA in the germline V gene (reference sequence). The CDR3 extends over 15 amino acids. V shed 0 bases and J shed 8 bases, with 14 bases lying between them. This chain's CDR3 is CSAREARPQDSPLHF. In DNA, the CDR3 is TGCAGTGCTAGAGAGGCCAGGCCCCAGGATTCACCCCTCCACTTT.

The chain links TRBV11-2 to TRBJ2-5; 10 nucleotides agree with TRBD1. V lost 1 base to trimming and J lost 5 bases; unmatched junction nucleotides: 4. Germline V CDR1 and CDR2: SGHAT, FQNNGV. This CDR3 contains 15 residues. The CDR3 nucleotides are TGTGCCAGCAGCTTAGGGGGGACAGGGGATGAGACCCAGTACTTC. As protein: CASSLGGTGDETQYF.

J is TRBJ1-5 and V is TRBV18, with D possibly matching TRBD1 (6 bases). Germline CDR1 reads KGHSH; CDR2 reads LQKENI. The CDR3 covers 17 residues. The V gene lost 3 bases and the J gene lost 0 bases, with 15 bases spanning the gap. The CDR3 DNA sequence: TGTGCCAGCTCACCCTCGGGGGGCGAGGTTAGCAATCAGCCCCAGCATTTT. Encoded protein: CASSPSGGEVSNQPQHF.

The V and J genes are TRBV15 and TRBJ1-4, with TRBD1 as a possible D gene (6 bases). The germline V gene encodes CDR1 LNHNV and CDR2 YYDKDF (reference sequence). V was shortened by 0 bases and J by 3 bases, with 11 bases between the two germline ends. This CDR3 is built from 16 residues. This CDR3 reads CATSRDSGAPNEKLFF. The CDR3 DNA reads as TGTGCCACCAGCAGAGATTCAGGGGCACCTAATGAAAAACTGTTTTTT.

This clonotype was observed a handful of times. The chain combines TRBV6-1 with TRBJ1-5, with D hard to call. In germline, CDR1 is MNHNS, CDR2 SASEGT. The V end was cut by 2 bases, the J end by 5 bases, with 19 bases between. The CDR3 consists of 17 residues. In nucleotides, the CDR3 is TGTGCCAGCAGTGAACGCAAGCCGGCACGCCAAGATCAGCCCCAGCATTTT. It specifies CASSERKPARQDQPQHF.